The 9 T cell receptor beta chains presented below share a single source sample, sequenced in a study of CD8 T cells in Susac syndrome. Reverse transcription used 0.5 to 1 ug RNA and random hexamers. Each CDR3 protein gets one entry after TCRdb re-called the immunoSEQ multiplex PCR reads with MiXCR. The sample lists about 400,000 distinct CDR3 sequences; more than 80% were seen once. Sequencing used CD8+ T cells from PBMCs. The source is a human donor with multiple sclerosis.

The V call is TRBV27, the J call TRBJ2-2; D may be TRBD1 (6 bases). The germline V and J ends were trimmed by 6 bases and 1 base, with 12 bases remaining between them. Germline V gene lookup returns CDR1 MNHEY and CDR2 SMNVEV (reference sequence). The CDR3 is 15 residues long. CDR3 protein: CASSLRGVNTGELFF. Written as DNA, the CDR3 is TGTGCCAGCAGCCTCAGGGGTGTGAACACCGGGGAGCTGTTTTTT.

V is TRBV3-1 and J is TRBJ2-7, with 13 bases that match TRBD2. Losses at the gene ends were 5 bases for V and 2 bases for J; bases not matched to a gene: 6. The CDR3 is 16 amino acids. Germline CDR1 reads LGHDT; CDR2 reads YNNKEL (reference sequence). The CDR3 nucleotides are TGTGCCAGCAGCTCTGGACTAGCGGGGGAGCCCTACGAGCAGTACTTC. Translating it yields CASSSGLAGEPYEQYF.

The chain employs TRBV10-3 and TRBJ1-1, with D uncertain. The CDR3 consists of 13 residues. V was shortened by 1 base and J by 1 base, with 4 bases between the two germline ends. Germline CDR1 ENHRY, CDR2 SYGVKD. The CDR3 here is CAISELGNTEAFF. DNA of the CDR3: TGTGCCATCAGTGAGTTGGGGAACACTGAAGCTTTCTTT.

The chain carries TRBV29-1 and TRBJ2-3; D is uncertain. V dropped 3 bases and J dropped 6 bases, with 13 bases sitting between them. This CDR3 region has 13 residues. Germline V lookup: CDR1 SQVTM, CDR2 ANQGSEA. The CDR3 DNA follows: TGCAGCGTTGATGTGGATGAATTGGATACGCAGTATTTT. This sequence encodes CSVDVDELDTQYF.

The chain carries TRBV30 and TRBJ2-7; 11 bases fit TRBD2. Unmatched junction bases numbered 4, after V lost 4 bases and J lost 5 bases. The CDR3 is 13 residues long. CDR1 is GTSNPN, CDR2 SVGIG, per germline (reference sequence). The CDR3 nucleotides read TGTGCCTGGACTAGCGGGAGGAGCGACGAGCAGTACTTC. Translated: CAWTSGRSDEQYF.

The gene calls are TRBV28 and TRBJ2-1; no clear D. Deletions cut 6 bases from V and 5 bases from J, with 17 bases between. The CDR3 length is 15 residues. CDR1 and CDR2 (germline): MDHEN, SYDVKM. For the CDR3, the DNA is TGTGCCAGCAGCTCGATGAAGGCATCTAACAATGAGCAGTTCTTC. Its translation is CASSSMKASNNEQFF.

The V call is TRBV13, the J call TRBJ2-1; 8 nucleotides match TRBD2. V shed 10 bases and J 8 bases; nucleotides not matched to a gene: 13. Looked up from germline, CDR1 is PRHDT and CDR2 is FYEKMQ (reference sequence). The CDR3 has 14 residues. CDR3 DNA sequence: TGTGCCATTCCGCGGGGGGAGGGCCAAGATGAGCAGTTCTTC. Residues: CAIPRGEGQDEQFF. Drawing the rest from reference TRBV13 and TRBJ2-1, the complete variable domain is AAGVIQSPRHLIKEKRETATLKCYPIPRHDTVYWYQQGPGQDPQFLISFYEKMQSDKGSIPDRFSAQQFSDYHSELNMSSLELGDSALYFCAIPRGEGQDEQFFGPGTRLTVL.

This chain uses TRBV7-9 with TRBJ1-4; D perhaps matches TRBD1 (6 bases). The length of the CDR3 is 13 residues. The germline V gene encodes CDR1 SEHNR and CDR2 FQNEAQ (reference sequence). The V gene lost 5 bases and the J gene lost 8 bases, with 12 bases spanning the gap. CDR3 loop: CASSPLDREKLFF. CDR3 sequence (DNA): TGTGCCAGCAGCCCCCTCGACAGGGAAAAACTGTTTTTT.

Notes on this clonotype: This may be a read error, as it is one base from a much larger clone. The chain combines TRBV12-3 or TRBV12-4 with TRBJ1-2; TRBD1 matches 7 bases. CDR3 size: 13 residues. The V gene end was trimmed by 7 bases and the J gene end by 4 bases; junction bases not matched to a gene: 6. The CDR3 loop reads CASTPGTAYGYTF. For the CDR3, the DNA is TGTGCCAGCACCCCCGGGACAGCCTATGGCTACACCTTC.